The next 3 T cell receptor beta chains were all read from a single sample in a study of blood T cell repertoires in COVID-19. The data were produced by immunoSEQ multiplex PCR, yet TCRdb's version contains in-frame clones alone and is incomplete. The profile shows a few hundred thousand clones, 70% to 90% of them singletons. Specimen: PBMCs or T cells enriched from blood (not recorded which). The receptors originated from a woman younger than 30 who had recovered from COVID-19.

The V call is TRBV3-1 (or the pseudogene TRBV3-2), the J call TRBJ1-6, with a tentative D call TRBD1 (5 bases). V gave up 3 bases and J gave up 4 bases, with 10 bases separating them. The CDR3 extends over 15 amino acids. CDR1 is LGHDT, CDR2 YNNKEL, per germline (reference sequence). This chain's CDR3 is CASSQRQLYNSPLHF. In nucleotides, the CDR3 is TGTGCCAGCAGCCAGCGACAGTTATATAATTCACCCCTCCACTTT.

The V call is TRBV7-6, the J call TRBJ2-1, with 13 bases matching TRBD2. The V and J ends lost 4 bases and 6 bases, in that order; junction bases with no gene match: 9. Germline values: CDR1 SGHVS, CDR2 FNYEAQ. The CDR3 spans 17 residues. CDR3 coding DNA: TGTGCCAGCAGCTCACTAGCGGGGGGGCTCGAGAGCAATGAGCAGTTCTTC. This sequence encodes CASSSLAGGLESNEQFF.

V is TRBV19 and J is TRBJ1-2; D gene ambiguous. With 5 bases removed from V and 5 bases from J, the gap between germline ends came to 6 bases. Germline V gene lookup returns CDR1 LNHDA and CDR2 SQIVND (reference sequence). The CDR3 covers 11 residues. The CDR3 DNA reads TGTGCCAGTAGTGGCCCGTATGGCTACACCTTC. This encodes CASSGPYGYTF. Using reference TRBV19 and TRBJ1-2 for the parts outside the CDR3, the full variable domain is DGGITQSPKYLFRKEGQNVTLSCEQNLNHDAMYWYRQDPGQGLRLIYYSQIVNDFQKGDIAEGYSVSREKKESFPLTVTSAQKNPTAFYLCASSGPYGYTFGSGTRLTVV.